Listed below are T cell receptor beta chains from one sample, sequenced in a study of shared clonotypes between healthy human individuals. Here immunoSEQ multiplex PCR was the method, and the copy in TCRdb shows in-frame clones only, minus some. The repertoire holds about 990,000 clones, with 75% to 85% as singletons. Specimen: memory CD4+ T cells from PBMCs. These receptors all stem from a man between 18 and 29 years old in good health. Some clones in this sample may be carry-over from other donors' samples. Both conserved end residues are part of each CDR3. A D gene is named only where the DNA matches it firmly. Some rows have no size entry. The others give once, few or many, or a class for an expanded clone.

d_call,v_call,j_call,clone_size,cdr3_aa,cdr3_nt
.,TRBV6-6,TRBJ2-1,.,CASSFTGTTEQFF,TGTGCCAGCAGTTTCACCGGGACCACGGAACAGTTCTTC
.,TRBV29-1,TRBJ2-1,few,CSVAGFGRSGGRYEQFF,TGCAGCGTTGCTGGATTCGGTCGGAGCGGAGGAAGGTATGAGCAGTTCTTC
.,TRBV7-9,TRBJ1-1,once,CASSLGGRTEAFF,TGTGCCAGCAGCTTAGGGGGGCGAACTGAAGCTTTCTTT
TRBD1,TRBV7-9,TRBJ1-1,once,CASSQDRATTEAFF,TGTGCCAGCAGCCAGGACAGGGCGACCACTGAAGCTTTCTTT
.,TRBV5-6,TRBJ1-1,.,CASSVPGQETGTEAFF,TGTGCCAGCAGCGTACCGGGACAAGAGACCGGCACTGAAGCTTTCTTT
.,TRBV18,TRBJ2-7,.,CASSAAGTHRLYEQYF,TGTGCCAGCTCAGCCGCAGGGACCCACCGCTTGTACGAGCAGTACTTC
.,TRBV7-8,TRBJ1-1,.,CASRPWAGAGATEAFF,TGTGCCAGCAGGCCTTGGGCAGGGGCGGGGGCCACTGAAGCTTTCTTT
TRBD1,TRBV5-1,TRBJ2-5,.,CASSRGPQETQYF,TGCGCCAGCAGCAGGGGGCCCCAAGAGACCCAGTACTTC
TRBD1,TRBV9,TRBJ2-2,.,CASSPQQGAITGELFF,TGTGCCAGCAGCCCCCAGCAGGGGGCCATCACCGGGGAGCTGTTTTTT
.,TRBV7-2,TRBJ2-1,.,CASSLLGGNYNEQFF,TGTGCCAGCAGCTTACTGGGCGGAAACTACAATGAGCAGTTCTTC
TRBD1,TRBV10-3,TRBJ2-7,.,CASKPRDSSYEQYF,TGTGCCAGCAAGCCCCGGGACAGCTCCTACGAGCAGTACTTC
.,TRBV7-9,TRBJ2-7,.,CASSLSGREDEQYF,TGTGCCAGCAGCTTATCAGGTAGAGAGGACGAGCAGTACTTC
TRBD2,TRBV6-5,TRBJ2-4,.,CASSLSGANIQYF,TGTGCCAGCAGCCTTAGCGGGGCGAACATTCAGTACTTC
.,TRBV7-2,TRBJ1-2,.,CASSPPRNYGYTF,TGTGCCAGCAGCCCCCCCCGCAACTATGGCTACACCTTC
TRBD2,TRBV7-9,TRBJ2-3,.,CASSPFGGSGTNTDTQYF,TGTGCCAGCAGCCCGTTCGGAGGGTCTGGGACTAACACAGATACGCAGTATTTT
.,TRBV30,TRBJ1-4,few,CAWSGGDLNEKLFF,TGTGCCTGGAGTGGCGGTGACTTAAATGAAAAACTGTTTTTT
TRBD1,TRBV5-1,TRBJ1-2,.,CASRLGTGGYGYTF,TGCGCCAGCAGACTAGGGACAGGGGGTTATGGCTACACCTTC
TRBD2,TRBV6-1,TRBJ2-3,.,CASSEDPSGAIDTQYF,TGTGCCAGCAGTGAAGATCCTAGCGGAGCGATTGATACGCAGTATTTT
.,TRBV7-2,TRBJ2-2,few,CASSYGPDTGELFF,TGTGCCAGCAGCTACGGGCCAGACACCGGGGAGCTGTTTTTT
TRBD2,TRBV9,TRBJ2-3,.,CASSPRAGGYTDTQYF,TGTGCCAGCAGCCCCCGGGCGGGAGGCTACACAGATACGCAGTATTTT
.,TRBV5-1,TRBJ2-6,.,CASSLDRRIPSDSGANVLTF,TGCGCCAGCAGCTTGGACAGGAGGATCCCGTCCGATTCTGGGGCCAACGTCCTGACTTTC
TRBD1,TRBV6-5,TRBJ1-5,few,CASSYDSQGYQPQHF,TGTGCCAGCAGTTACGATTCACAGGGGTATCAGCCCCAGCATTTT
TRBD1,TRBV28,TRBJ2-7,.,CASRGQDSYEQYF,TGTGCCAGCAGGGGACAGGACTCCTACGAGCAGTACTTC
.,TRBV10-2,TRBJ2-3,.,CASSEDTQYF,TGCGCCAGCAGTGAGGATACGCAGTATTTT
TRBD2,TRBV4-3,TRBJ2-3,few,CASSQAPASGHSTDTQYF,TGCGCCAGCAGCCAAGCCCCCGCTAGCGGACATAGCACAGATACGCAGTATTTT
TRBD2,TRBV5-1,TRBJ2-7,.,CASSVLPGLGDEQYF,TGCGCCAGTAGCGTCCTTCCGGGACTAGGGGACGAGCAGTACTTC
.,TRBV7-3,TRBJ2-5,once,CASSLRGGSETQYF,TGTGCCAGCAGCTTAAGAGGGGGGAGTGAGACCCAGTACTTC
.,TRBV28,TRBJ1-1,once,CASSRPGTTSEAFF,TGTGCCAGCAGCCGTCCCGGGACAACGTCTGAAGCTTTCTTT
.,TRBV4-1,TRBJ2-3,.,CASSPASRTDTQYF,TGCGCCAGCAGCCCGGCGTCGAGGACAGATACGCAGTATTTT
.,TRBV2,TRBJ1-2,.,CASSRDGGGYTF,TGTGCCAGCAGTCGGGACGGTGGGGGCTACACCTTC
.,TRBV5-1,TRBJ2-1,.,CASSLRYAGEQFF,TGCGCCAGCAGCTTGAGATACGCGGGCGAGCAGTTCTTC
TRBD1,TRBV10-3,TRBJ2-5,.,CAIRGAGGDDQETQYF,TGTGCCATCAGGGGGGCAGGGGGCGACGACCAAGAGACCCAGTACTTC
.,TRBV2,TRBJ1-1,few,CASTIGPNTEAFF,TGTGCCAGCACGATCGGCCCGAACACTGAAGCTTTCTTT
.,TRBV5-1,TRBJ1-1,.,CASSLDRTNTEAFF,TGCGCCAGCAGCTTGGACAGAACTAACACTGAAGCTTTCTTT
.,TRBV28,TRBJ2-2,.,CATGGLTNTGELFF,TGTGCCACCGGAGGGCTCACGAACACCGGGGAGCTGTTTTTT
.,TRBV30,TRBJ1-6,many,CAWSQGGNSPLHF,TGTGCCTGGTCACAGGGCGGGAATTCACCCCTCCACTTT
.,TRBV7-2,TRBJ2-5,.,CASSLGRLQETQYF,TGTGCCAGCAGCTTAGGACGTCTCCAAGAGACCCAGTACTTC
TRBD2,TRBV5-8,TRBJ2-4,.,CASSLVAGGANIQYF,TGTGCCAGCAGCTTGGTGGCGGGAGGAGCAAACATTCAGTACTTC
.,TRBV7-9,TRBJ2-1,.,CASSLTVSSYNEQFF,TGTGCCAGCAGCTTAACCGTGAGCTCCTACAATGAGCAGTTCTTC
.,TRBV27,TRBJ2-2,once,CASTLYPNTGELFF,TGTGCCAGCACCCTTTACCCCAACACCGGGGAGCTGTTTTTT
TRBD1,TRBV7-2,TRBJ2-5,.,CASSFRTGRGRETQYF,TGTGCCAGCAGCTTCAGGACAGGGCGAGGGCGAGAGACCCAGTACTTC
TRBD1,TRBV18,TRBJ2-4,.,CASSRDRGTLAKNIQYF,TGTGCCAGCTCCCGGGACAGGGGTACTTTAGCCAAAAACATTCAGTACTTC
TRBD1,TRBV2,TRBJ1-1,.,CASRGDRTYTEAFF,TGTGCCAGCAGGGGGGACAGGACCTACACTGAAGCTTTCTTT
.,TRBV21-1,TRBJ1-5,.,CASSRALLRWRSNQPQHF,TGTGCCAGCAGCAGAGCTCTTTTGAGGTGGAGGAGCAATCAGCCCCAGCATTTT
.,TRBV5-1,TRBJ2-1,few,CASSPPSAGPLNEQFF,TGCGCCAGCAGCCCTCCCTCGGCAGGGCCTCTTAATGAGCAGTTCTTC
TRBD1,TRBV28,TRBJ2-7,few,CASSSTRQGSEQYF,TGTGCCAGCAGTTCAACTAGACAGGGATCCGAGCAGTACTTC
TRBD2,TRBV11-3,TRBJ2-5,.,CASSLGAGVLETQYF,TGTGCCAGCAGCTTAGGGGCGGGAGTGTTGGAGACCCAGTACTTC
.,TRBV28,TRBJ2-5,.,CASYTSLGTGETQYF,TGTGCCAGCTACACGTCCTTAGGAACAGGAGAGACCCAGTACTTC
TRBD2,TRBV7-2,TRBJ2-3,few,CASSLYGTSGSGPDTQYF,TGTGCCAGCAGCTTGTACGGGACTAGCGGGTCGGGCCCAGATACGCAGTATTTT
.,TRBV5-4,TRBJ1-2,.,CASSFLGLGGYTF,TGTGCCAGCAGCTTCCTGGGGCTCGGGGGCTACACCTTC
TRBD1,TRBV28,TRBJ1-5,.,CASSFWTGGQPQHF,TGTGCCAGCAGTTTCTGGACAGGGGGACAGCCCCAGCATTTT
.,TRBV29-1,TRBJ1-2,few,CSVGQDGNGYTF,TGCAGCGTTGGACAGGATGGGAATGGCTACACCTTC
TRBD1,TRBV5-6,TRBJ2-1,.,CASSRNRGNEQFF,TGTGCCAGCAGCCGGAACAGGGGGAATGAGCAGTTCTTC